The 16 T cell receptor beta chains presented below share a single source sample, sequenced in a study of T cell repertoires in cytomegalovirus infection. TCRdb re-analysed the reads in MiXCR, keeping a single row per CDR3 protein. The sample lists around 450,000 distinct CDR3 sequences, about 33% occurring once. Sequenced material: PBMCs. The receptors were gathered from a human donor in good health (CMV status not recorded). Some clones in this sample may be carry-over from other donors' samples.

This clonotype was recorded a few times. This rearrangement joins TRBV6-1 to TRBJ1-5, with D hard to call. CDR1 and CDR2 (germline): MNHNS, SASEGT. V was cut by 5 bases and J by 3 bases, with 14 bases left in between. The CDR3 sequence is 15 residues long. The CDR3, as DNA: TGTGCCAGCAGTTCTGCAGGACCCTCCAATCAGCCCCAGCATTTT. It specifies CASSSAGPSNQPQHF.

There are a few counts of this clonotype. This chain connects TRBV12-3 or TRBV12-4 to TRBJ1-5, with unresolved D. The V end was cut by 6 bases, the J end by 0 bases, with 18 bases between. The CDR3 sequence is 17 residues long. CDR3 sequence reads: CASRPGQNFYSNQPQHF. CDR3 sequence (DNA): TGTGCCAGCAGACCTGGGCAGAACTTTTATAGCAATCAGCCCCAGCATTTT.

The rearrangement uses TRBV6-6 and TRBJ2-7; D is perhaps TRBD1 or TRBD2 (6 bases each). CDR1 and CDR2 (germline): MNHNY, SVGAGI (reference sequence). V lost 4 bases and J 2 bases, leaving 21 bases between the germline ends. This CDR3 has 17 residues. This CDR3 reads CASSSEGGINPPYEQYF. The CDR3 DNA follows: TGTGCCAGCAGTTCCGAGGGGGGCATTAACCCACCCTACGAGCAGTACTTC.

At least ten counts were recorded for this clonotype. This chain's CDR3 is CASSSPGQSYEQYF. The CDR3 nucleotides read TGTGCCAGCAGCTCCCCGGGACAGAGTTACGAGCAGTACTTC. V gene TRBV6-2 or TRBV6-3 combines with J gene TRBJ2-7, with 7 bases lining up with TRBD1. Germline V gives CDR1 MNHEY, CDR2 SVGEGT. This CDR3 region has 14 residues. After removal of 6 bases from V and 4 bases from J, the junction contained 9 bases not matched to a gene.

V usage is TRBV29-1 and J usage is TRBJ1-1; no definite D call. CDR1 and CDR2 (germline): SQVTM, ANQGSEA. The V gene lost 7 bases and the J gene lost 3 bases, with 15 bases spanning the gap. This CDR3 contains 13 residues. CDR3 region: CSGAGRSHTEAFF. CDR3 DNA sequence: TGCAGCGGTGCGGGCAGGAGCCACACTGAAGCTTTCTTT. The whole variable domain, filled in from reference TRBV29-1 and TRBJ1-1, reads SAVISQKPSRDICQRGTSLTIQCQVDSQVTMMFWYRQQPGQSLTLIATANQGSEATYESGFVIDKFPISRPNLTFSTLTVSNMSPEDSSIYLCSGAGRSHTEAFFGQGTRLTVV.

This clonotype was counted many times. As DNA, the CDR3 is TGTGCCAGCAGCTTTGGGACCCACCAGTTCTTC. Protein: CASSFGTHQFF. The chain is built from TRBV7-6 and TRBJ2-1; D possibly uses TRBD1 or TRBD2 (5 bases each). This CDR3 is 11 amino acids long. CDR1 is SGHVS, CDR2 FNYEAQ, per germline. V dropped 3 bases and J dropped 13 bases, with 10 bases sitting between them.

V and J are TRBV15 and TRBJ1-6; D call uncertain. V was trimmed by 5 bases and J by 10 bases, leaving 12 bases between them. The CDR3 length is 13 residues. Germline loops: CDR1 LNHNV, CDR2 YYDKDF (reference sequence). CDR3 loop: CATSPDGYSPLHF. DNA for the CDR3: TGTGCCACCAGCCCGGACGGCTACTCACCCCTCCACTTT.

The CDR3: CASSLRGGARTNYGYTF. The CDR3 DNA is TGTGCCAGCAGCTTAAGGGGGGGTGCGAGGACTAACTATGGCTACACCTTC. The gene calls are TRBV7-9 and TRBJ1-2; D is possibly TRBD1 (6 bases). The CDR3 length is 17 residues. Germline V lookup: CDR1 SEHNR, CDR2 FQNEAQ (reference sequence). The ends were cut back, 2 bases at V and 0 bases at J, with 16 bases in the middle.

This clonotype has a handful of counts. This rearrangement joins TRBV27 to TRBJ1-1; possibly TRBD1 for D (6 bases). V lost 6 bases, J lost 3 bases, and 14 bases lay in between. The CDR3 runs 14 residues. CDR1 and CDR2 from the germline V gene are MNHEY and SMNVEV (reference sequence). CDR3 sequence: CASRTGMSHTEAFF. The CDR3 DNA is TGTGCCAGCAGAACAGGGATGTCGCACACTGAAGCTTTCTTT.

The chain joins TRBV12-3 or TRBV12-4 to TRBJ2-1; no definite D call. Between the trimmed V and J ends, which lost 5 bases and 9 bases, there was a span of 14 bases. There are 13 residues in the CDR3. The CDR3 region is CASSVVGSGEQFF. For the CDR3, the DNA is TGTGCCAGCAGTGTGGTCGGAAGTGGTGAGCAGTTCTTC.

Many counts were recorded for this clonotype. J is TRBJ1-2 and V is TRBV7-2, with 7 nucleotides matching TRBD1. CDR3 length: 12 residues. Trimming removed 6 bases from V and 7 bases from J; junction bases left unmatched: 5. Germline V CDR1 and CDR2: SGHTA, FQGNSA. The chain's CDR3 is CASRQGTRGYTF. In DNA, the CDR3 is TGTGCCAGCAGACAGGGGACGCGTGGCTACACCTTC.

The rearrangement joins TRBV6-5 to TRBJ1-1; D is undetermined. CDR1 is MNHEY, CDR2 SVGAGI, per germline. The CDR3 extends over 17 amino acids. V lost 0 bases, J lost 4 bases, and 18 bases lay in between. Written as DNA, the CDR3 is TGTGCCAGCAGTTACTCGGCAGAGCCCCCGAGCGGCACTGAAGCTTTCTTT. It is translated as CASSYSAEPPSGTEAFF.

This clonotype was seen more than once but under ten times. This rearrangement joins TRBV6-6 to TRBJ1-5, with D tentatively TRBD1 (5 bases). The CDR3 covers 14 residues. Trimming cost V 3 bases and J 4 bases, with 10 bases left between them. The germline gives CDR1 MNHNY, CDR2 SVGAGI (reference sequence). The CDR3 reads CASSYTAGNQPQHF. The CDR3 bases are TGTGCCAGCAGTTATACGGCAGGGAATCAGCCCCAGCATTTT.

Details on this clonotype: At one boundary the junction diverges from the germline segment, which might be a read error. The rearrangement links TRBV12-3 or TRBV12-4 to TRBJ1-5; the D is unclear. The CDR3 has 13 residues. CDR3 DNA: TGTGCCAGAAGTACTAATAGCAATCAGCCCAAGCATTTT. It translates to CARSTNSNQPKHF.

This clonotype has only a few counts. In nucleotides, the CDR3 is TGTGCCAGCAGACGGACAGGGTCCGACTATGGCTACACCTTC. Amino acid sequence: CASRRTGSDYGYTF. The chain carries TRBV25-1 and TRBJ1-2, with TRBD1 matching 8 bases. Germline-derived CDR1 and CDR2 are MGHDK and SYGVNS. Trimming at V came to 6 bases and at J to 3 bases, leaving 6 bases not matched to a gene. This CDR3 region has 14 residues.

Notes on this clonotype: The conserved phenylalanine or tryptophan normally closing the CDR3 is absent here, so this likely arose from a read error. The limits of the CDR3 on the DNA are not certain, so only TCRdb's listed CDR3 is given. This rearrangement joins TRBV11-2 to TRBJ1-2; TRBD1, the table's D call, lacks a check against the DNA. The CDR3 length equals 15 residues, ends included. Germline V gene lookup returns CDR1 SGHAT and CDR2 FQNNGV. CDR3 region: CASSILLRDTYVYTL.